The 3 T cell receptor beta chains below all came from one sample that was sequenced in a study of control samples from healthy donors and cancer patients. Profiling relied on immunoSEQ multiplex PCR, and the TCRdb table lists in-frame clones only, not all of them. The sample yields around 200,000 clones, approximately 95% seen once. Source material: blood. Receptor source: a man younger than 35 in good health.

There are a few counts of this clone. The chain employs TRBV2 and TRBJ1-5; possible D gene TRBD1, 6 bases. The CDR3 is 14 amino acids. V shed 7 bases and J shed 3 bases, with 13 bases lying between them. Germline values: CDR1 SNHLY, CDR2 FYNNEI. The CDR3 bases are TGTGCCAGCACCTCCGGGACAACCAATCAGCCCCAGCATTTT. Translated, it gives CASTSGTTNQPQHF.

This chain uses TRBV25-1 with TRBJ1-5; tentatively, D is TRBD1 (5 bases). This CDR3 has 14 amino acids. CDR1 is MGHDK and CDR2 is SYGVNS in the germline V gene. Trimming removed 4 bases at V and 4 bases at J, with 11 bases between. The CDR3 coding sequence is TGTGCCAGCAGTGTTGTAGGGGCGAATCAGCCCCAGCATTTT. It is translated as CASSVVGANQPQHF. The full variable domain, its missing parts supplied by reference TRBV25-1 and TRBJ1-5, is EADIYQTPRYLVIGTGKKITLECSQTMGHDKMYWYQQDPGMELHLIHYSYGVNSTEKGDLSSESTVSRIRTEHFPLTLESARPSHTSQYLCASSVVGANQPQHFGDGTRLSIL.

This sequence joins TRBV19 and TRBJ2-3; 11 bases line up with TRBD2. Per the germline V gene, CDR1 is LNHDA and CDR2 is SQIVND (reference sequence). Trimming removed 5 bases from V and 3 bases from J; junction bases left unmatched: 13. The length of the CDR3 is 18 residues. The CDR3 spells CASSRRGTSGIVTDTQYF. The CDR3 DNA sequence: TGTGCCAGTAGTCGTAGAGGGACTAGCGGAATCGTGACAGATACGCAGTATTTT.